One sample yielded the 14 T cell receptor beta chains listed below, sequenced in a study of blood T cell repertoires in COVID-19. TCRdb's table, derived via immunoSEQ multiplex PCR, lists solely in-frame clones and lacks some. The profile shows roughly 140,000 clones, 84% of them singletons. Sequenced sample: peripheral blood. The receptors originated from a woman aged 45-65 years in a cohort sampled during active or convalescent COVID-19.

The CDR3 protein is CASSETGALNYGYTF. CDR3 DNA: TGTGCCAGCAGCGAGACAGGGGCCTTAAACTATGGCTACACCTTC. The chain links TRBV6-5 to TRBJ1-2; 8 bases fit TRBD1. The CDR3 consists of 15 residues. V gave up 6 bases and J gave up 2 bases; unmatched junction bases: 8. Per the germline V gene, CDR1 is MNHEY and CDR2 is SVGAGI.

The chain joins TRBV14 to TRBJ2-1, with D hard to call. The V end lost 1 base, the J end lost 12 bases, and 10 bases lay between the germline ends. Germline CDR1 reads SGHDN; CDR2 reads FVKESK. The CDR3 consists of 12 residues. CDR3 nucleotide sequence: TGTGCCAGCAGCCAAGTGAGTGTGGTGCAGTTCTTC. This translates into CASSQVSVVQFF.

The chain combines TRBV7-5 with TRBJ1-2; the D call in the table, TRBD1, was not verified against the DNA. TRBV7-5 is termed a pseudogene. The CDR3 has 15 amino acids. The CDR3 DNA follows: TGTGCCAGAAGCTTAGGGGCAGGGGTGAACTATGGCCACACCTTC. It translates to CARSLGAGVNYGHTF.

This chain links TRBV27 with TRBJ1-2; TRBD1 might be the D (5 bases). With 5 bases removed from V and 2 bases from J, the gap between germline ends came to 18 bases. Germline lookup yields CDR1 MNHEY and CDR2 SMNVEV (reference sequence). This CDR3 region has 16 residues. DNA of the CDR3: TGTGCCAGCAGTACGTACAGCGGCGGGGGGAACTATGGCTACACCTTC. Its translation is CASSTYSGGGNYGYTF.

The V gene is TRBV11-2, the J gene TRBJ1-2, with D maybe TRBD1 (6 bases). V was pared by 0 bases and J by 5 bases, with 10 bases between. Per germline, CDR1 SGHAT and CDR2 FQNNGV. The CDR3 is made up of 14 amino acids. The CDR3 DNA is TGTGCCAGCAGCTTAGAGGACAGTGCTTATGGCTACACCTTC. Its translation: CASSLEDSAYGYTF.

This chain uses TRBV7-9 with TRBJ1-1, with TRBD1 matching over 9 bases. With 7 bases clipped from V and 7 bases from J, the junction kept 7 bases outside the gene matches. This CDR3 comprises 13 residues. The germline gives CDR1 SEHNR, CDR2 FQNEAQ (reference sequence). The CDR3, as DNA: TGTGCCAGCAAACTCGGGGACAGGGATGAAGCTTTCTTT. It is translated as CASKLGDRDEAFF.

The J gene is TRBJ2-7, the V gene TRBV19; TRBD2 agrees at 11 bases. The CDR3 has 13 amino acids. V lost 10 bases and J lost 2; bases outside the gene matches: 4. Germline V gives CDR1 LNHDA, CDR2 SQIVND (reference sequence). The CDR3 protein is CATGTSGAYEQYF. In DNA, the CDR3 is TGTGCCACCGGGACTAGCGGTGCCTACGAGCAGTACTTC.

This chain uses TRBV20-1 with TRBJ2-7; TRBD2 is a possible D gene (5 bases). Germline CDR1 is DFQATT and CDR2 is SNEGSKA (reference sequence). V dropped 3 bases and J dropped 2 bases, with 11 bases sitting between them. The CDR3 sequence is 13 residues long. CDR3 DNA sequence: TGCAGTGCTAGTAGTTGGGAGACCTACGAGCAGTACTTC. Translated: CSASSWETYEQYF.

The DNA of the CDR3 is TGCGCCAGCAGCTTGACTCCGGCAGGGCGGGGGGGGCAAGAGACCCAGTACTTC. Translating it yields CASSLTPAGRGGQETQYF. V usage is TRBV5-1 and J usage is TRBJ2-5, with TRBD2 identical over 9 bases. From germline, CDR1 is SGHRS and CDR2 YFSETQ. The CDR3 has 18 residues. With V trimmed by 1 base and J by 2 bases, 12 bases remained unmatched.

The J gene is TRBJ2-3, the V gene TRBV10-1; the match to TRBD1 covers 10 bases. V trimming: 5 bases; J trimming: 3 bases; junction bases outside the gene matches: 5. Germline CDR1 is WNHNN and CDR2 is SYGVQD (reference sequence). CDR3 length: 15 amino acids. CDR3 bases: TGCGCCAGCAGTTCCGGGACAGGGGTAACAGATACGCAGTATTTT. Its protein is CASSSGTGVTDTQYF.

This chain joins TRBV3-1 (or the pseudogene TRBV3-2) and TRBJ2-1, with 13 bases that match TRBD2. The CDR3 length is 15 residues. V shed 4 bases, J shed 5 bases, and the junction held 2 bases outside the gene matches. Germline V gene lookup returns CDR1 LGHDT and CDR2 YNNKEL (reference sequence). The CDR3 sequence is CASSLGLAGDNEQFF. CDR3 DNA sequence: TGTGCCAGCAGCCTCGGACTAGCGGGGGACAATGAGCAGTTCTTC.

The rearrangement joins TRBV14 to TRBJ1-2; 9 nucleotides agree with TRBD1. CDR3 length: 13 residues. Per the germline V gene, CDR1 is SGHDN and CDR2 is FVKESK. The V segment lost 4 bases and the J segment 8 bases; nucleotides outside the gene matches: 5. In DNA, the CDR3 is TGTGCCAGCAGCCCGGGGACAGGGAGGGGCTACACCTTC. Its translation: CASSPGTGRGYTF.

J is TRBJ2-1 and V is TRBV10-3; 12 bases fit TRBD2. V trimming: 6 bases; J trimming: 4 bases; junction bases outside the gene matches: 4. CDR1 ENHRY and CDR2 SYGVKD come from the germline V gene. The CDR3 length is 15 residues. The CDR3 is CAIRMTSGGYNEQFF. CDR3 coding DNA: TGTGCCATCAGGATGACTAGCGGGGGATACAATGAGCAGTTCTTC.

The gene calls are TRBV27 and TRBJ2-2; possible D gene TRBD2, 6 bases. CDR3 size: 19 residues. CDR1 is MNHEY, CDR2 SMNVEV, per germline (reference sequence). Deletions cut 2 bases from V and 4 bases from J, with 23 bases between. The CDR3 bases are TGTGCCAGCAGTTTAGTCGGGGGTAGTCGGACCGCGGGCACCGGGGAGCTGTTTTTT. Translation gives CASSLVGGSRTAGTGELFF.